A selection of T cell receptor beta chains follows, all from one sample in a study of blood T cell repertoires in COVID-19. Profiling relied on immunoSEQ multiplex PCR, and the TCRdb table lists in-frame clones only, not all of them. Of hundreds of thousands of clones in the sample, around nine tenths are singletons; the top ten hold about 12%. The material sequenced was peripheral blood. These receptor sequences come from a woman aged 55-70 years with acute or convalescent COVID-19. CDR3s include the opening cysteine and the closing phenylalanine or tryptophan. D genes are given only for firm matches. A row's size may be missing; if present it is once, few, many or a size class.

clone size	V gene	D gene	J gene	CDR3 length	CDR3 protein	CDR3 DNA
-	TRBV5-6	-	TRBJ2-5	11	CASSFGGNQYF	TGTGCCAGCAGCTTTGGAGGAAACCAGTACTTC
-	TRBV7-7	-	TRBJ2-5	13	CASSLDRRETQYF	TGTGCTAGCAGCTTAGATAGGAGAGAGACCCAGTACTTC
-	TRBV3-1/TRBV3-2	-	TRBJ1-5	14	CASSQAGAGQPQHF	TGTGCCAGCAGCCAAGCTGGGGCCGGGCAGCCCCAGCATTTT
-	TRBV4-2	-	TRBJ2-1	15	CASSQEGGSYNEQFF	TGTGCCAGCAGCCAAGAGGGGGGATCCTACAATGAGCAGTTCTTC
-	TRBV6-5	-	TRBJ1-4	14	CASRFAGGDEKLFF	TGTGCCAGCAGGTTTGCCGGGGGGGATGAAAAACTGTTTTTT
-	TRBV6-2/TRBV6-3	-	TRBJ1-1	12	CASSYRTTEAFF	TGTGCCAGCAGTTACAGGACAACTGAAGCTTTCTTT
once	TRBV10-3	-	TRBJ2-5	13	CAISIPGEETQYF	TGTGCCATCAGTATACCGGGGGAAGAGACCCAGTACTTC
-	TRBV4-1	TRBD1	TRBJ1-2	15	CASSQEEGQEDGYTF	TGCGCCAGCAGCCAAGAAGAAGGACAGGAGGATGGCTACACCTTC
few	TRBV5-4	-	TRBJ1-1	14	CASSLQGQNTEAFF	TGTGCCAGCAGCTTGCAGGGCCAGAACACTGAAGCTTTCTTT
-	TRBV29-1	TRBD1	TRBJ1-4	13	CSVATGGPEKLFF	TGCAGCGTTGCGACAGGGGGTCCTGAAAAACTGTTTTTT
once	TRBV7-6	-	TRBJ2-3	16	CASSLMQSARVDTQYF	TGTGCCAGCAGCTTAATGCAGTCCGCGCGGGTAGATACGCAGTATTTT
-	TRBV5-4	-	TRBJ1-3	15	CASSLAAGSGNTIYF	TGTGCCAGCAGCTTGGCCGCGGGCTCTGGAAACACCATATATTTT
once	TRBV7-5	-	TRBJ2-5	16	CARSATSGSRWETQYF	TGTGCCAGAAGCGCAACTAGCGGGAGTAGATGGGAGACCCAGTACTTC
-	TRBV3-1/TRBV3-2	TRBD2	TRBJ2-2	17	CASSPTLGLAGVGELFF	TGTGCCAGCAGCCCGACTTTGGGACTAGCGGGAGTGGGGGAGCTGTTTTTT
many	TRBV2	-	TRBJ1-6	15	CASSLAPGVNSPLHF	TGTGCCAGCTCCCTAGCCCCAGGGGTTAATTCACCCCTCCACTTT
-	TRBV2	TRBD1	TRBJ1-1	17	CASSGPGQGRNTGEAFF	TGTGCCAGCAGCGGCCCGGGACAGGGTAGGAATACGGGTGAAGCTTTCTTT
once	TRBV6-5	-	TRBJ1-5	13	CASRRDSNQPQHF	TGTGCCAGCAGACGGGATAGCAATCAGCCCCAGCATTTT
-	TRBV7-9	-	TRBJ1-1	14	CASSLATVNTEAFF	TGTGCCAGCAGCTTAGCCACGGTGAACACTGAAGCTTTCTTT
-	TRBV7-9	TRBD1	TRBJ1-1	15	CASSFKGQGATEAFF	TGTGCCAGCAGCTTCAAGGGACAGGGGGCCACTGAAGCTTTCTTT
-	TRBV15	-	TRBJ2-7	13	CATSRTRTYEQYF	TGTGCCACCAGCAGGACTAGAACCTACGAGCAGTACTTC
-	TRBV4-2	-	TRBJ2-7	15	CASSNRQAGEDEQYF	TGTGCCAGCAGTAATAGACAGGCCGGAGAGGACGAGCAGTACTTC
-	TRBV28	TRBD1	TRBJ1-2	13	CASSTGTGFSYTF	TGTGCCAGCAGTACCGGGACAGGGTTTAGCTACACCTTC
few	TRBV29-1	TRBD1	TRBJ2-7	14	CSVPTGGRPYEQYF	TGCAGCGTTCCGACAGGGGGGCGCCCCTACGAGCAGTACTTC
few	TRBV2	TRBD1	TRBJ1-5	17	CASRDRGNHYSNQPQHF	TGTGCCAGCAGGGACAGGGGGAACCATTATAGCAATCAGCCCCAGCATTTT
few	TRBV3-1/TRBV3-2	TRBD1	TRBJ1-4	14	CASSLRQGREKLFF	TGTGCCAGCAGCCTCAGACAGGGCCGCGAAAAACTGTTTTTT
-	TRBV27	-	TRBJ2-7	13	CASSKAGTYEQYF	TGTGCCAGCTCCAAGGCAGGGACCTACGAGCAGTACTTC
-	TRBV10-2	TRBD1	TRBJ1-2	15	CASSGAGTGDYGYTF	TGCGCCAGCAGTGGGGCCGGGACAGGGGACTATGGCTACACCTTC
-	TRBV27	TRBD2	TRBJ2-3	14	CASSWGGSTDTQYF	TGTGCCAGCAGTTGGGGGGGATCGACAGATACGCAGTATTTT
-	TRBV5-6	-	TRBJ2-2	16	CASSLDGHTNTGELFF	TGTGCCAGCAGCTTGGATGGGCACACGAACACCGGGGAGCTGTTTTTT
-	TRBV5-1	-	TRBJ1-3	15	CASWEGGSSGNTIYF	TGCGCCAGCTGGGAGGGAGGAAGCTCTGGAAACACCATATATTTT
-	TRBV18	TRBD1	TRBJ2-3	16	CASSPSLDRGTDTQYF	TGTGCCAGCTCACCGTCCCTGGACAGGGGTACAGATACGCAGTATTTT
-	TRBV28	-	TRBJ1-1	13	CASSFQGPRGAFF	TGTGCCAGCAGTTTTCAGGGCCCCAGGGGAGCTTTCTTT
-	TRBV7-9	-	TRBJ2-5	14	CASSTHRAEETQYF	TGTGCCAGCAGCACCCACAGGGCCGAAGAGACCCAGTACTTC
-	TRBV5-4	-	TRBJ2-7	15	CASSLNGGLTYEQYF	TGTGCCAGCAGCTTGAATGGCGGGCTCACCTACGAGCAGTACTTC
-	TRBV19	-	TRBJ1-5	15	CASSIGTAYYQPQHF	TGTGCCAGTAGTATAGGGACAGCCTACTATCAGCCCCAGCATTTT